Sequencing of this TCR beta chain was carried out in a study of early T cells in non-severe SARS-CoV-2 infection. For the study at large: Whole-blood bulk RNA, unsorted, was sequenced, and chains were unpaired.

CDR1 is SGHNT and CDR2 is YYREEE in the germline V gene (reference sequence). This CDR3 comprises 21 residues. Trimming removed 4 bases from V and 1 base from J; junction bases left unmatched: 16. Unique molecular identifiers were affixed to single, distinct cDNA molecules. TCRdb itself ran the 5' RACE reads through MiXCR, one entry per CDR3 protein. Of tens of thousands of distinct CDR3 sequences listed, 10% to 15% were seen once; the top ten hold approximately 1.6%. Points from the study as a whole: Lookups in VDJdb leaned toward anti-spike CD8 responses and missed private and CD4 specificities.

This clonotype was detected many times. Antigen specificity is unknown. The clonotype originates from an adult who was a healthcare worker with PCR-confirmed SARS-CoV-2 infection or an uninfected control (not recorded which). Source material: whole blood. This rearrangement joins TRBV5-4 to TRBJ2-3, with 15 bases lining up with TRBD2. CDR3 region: CASSPRPGLAGGRLGTDTQYF. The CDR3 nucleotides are TGTGCCAGCAGCCCCCGCCCCGGACTAGCGGGGGGGCGCTTGGGCACAGATACGCAGTATTTT.